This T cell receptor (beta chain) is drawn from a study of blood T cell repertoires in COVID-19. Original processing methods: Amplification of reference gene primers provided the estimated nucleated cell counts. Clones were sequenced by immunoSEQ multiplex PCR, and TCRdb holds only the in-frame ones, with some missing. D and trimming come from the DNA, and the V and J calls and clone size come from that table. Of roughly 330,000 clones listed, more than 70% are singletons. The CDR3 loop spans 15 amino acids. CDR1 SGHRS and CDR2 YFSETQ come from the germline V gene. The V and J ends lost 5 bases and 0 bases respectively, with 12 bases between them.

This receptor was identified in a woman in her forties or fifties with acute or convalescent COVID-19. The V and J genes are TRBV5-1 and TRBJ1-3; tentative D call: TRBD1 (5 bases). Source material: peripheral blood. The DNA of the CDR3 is TGCGCCAGCAGACCTACAGGAGTCTCTGGAAACACCATATATTTT. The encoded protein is CASRPTGVSGNTIYF.